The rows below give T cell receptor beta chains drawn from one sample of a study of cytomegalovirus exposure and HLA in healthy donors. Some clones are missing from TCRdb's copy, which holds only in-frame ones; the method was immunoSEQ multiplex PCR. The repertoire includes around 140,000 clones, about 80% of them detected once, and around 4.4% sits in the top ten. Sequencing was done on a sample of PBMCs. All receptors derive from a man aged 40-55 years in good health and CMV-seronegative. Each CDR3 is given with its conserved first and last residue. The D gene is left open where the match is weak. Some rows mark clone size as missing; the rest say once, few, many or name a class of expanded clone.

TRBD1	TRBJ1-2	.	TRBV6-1	TGTGCCAGCAGTGTAGGGACAGCCTATGGCTACACCTTC	CASSVGTAYGYTF
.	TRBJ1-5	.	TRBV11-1	TGTGCCAGCAGCTTATCAGGGAATCAGCCCCAGCATTTT	CASSLSGNQPQHF
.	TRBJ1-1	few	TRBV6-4	TGTGCCAGCAGTGACCCCAAAGGGGCGCTGCTCACTGAAGCTTTCTTT	CASSDPKGALLTEAFF
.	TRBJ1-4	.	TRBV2	TGTGCCAGCAGTGCTCAGGGGCCTAATGAAAAACTGTTTTTT	CASSAQGPNEKLFF
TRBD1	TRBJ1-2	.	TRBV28	TGTGCCAGCAGAGGACAGGTCTATGGCTACACCTTC	CASRGQVYGYTF
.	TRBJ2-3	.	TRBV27	TGTGCCAGCAGTCTTGGGACACCCTCTTCGCAGTATTTT	CASSLGTPSSQYF
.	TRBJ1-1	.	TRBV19	TGTGCCAGTACTCCTGCCCTTCGGGACACTGAAGCTTTCTTT	CASTPALRDTEAFF
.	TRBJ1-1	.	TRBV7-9	TGTGCCAGCAGCTTAGGATCAGGGATTAATGAAGCTTTCTTT	CASSLGSGINEAFF
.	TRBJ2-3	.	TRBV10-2	TGCGCCAGCAGTGAATCAGGGCTCACAGATACGCAGTATTTT	CASSESGLTDTQYF
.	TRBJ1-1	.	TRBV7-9	TGTGCCAGCAGCAGAGGAGATGGGGTGAGGGCTGAAGCTTTCTTT	CASSRGDGVRAEAFF
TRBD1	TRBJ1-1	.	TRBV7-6	TGTGCCAGCAGCTTAGTTGTTGGGACAGGGGGCTTAGGCACTGAAGCTTTCTTT	CASSLVVGTGGLGTEAFF
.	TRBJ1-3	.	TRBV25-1	TGTGCCAGCAGTGAATATGGGCGACAGCTCTCTGGAAACACCATATATTTT	CASSEYGRQLSGNTIYF
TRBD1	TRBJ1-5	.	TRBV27	TGTGCCAGCAGACCGACAGGGGGTCAGCCCCAGCATTTT	CASRPTGGQPQHF
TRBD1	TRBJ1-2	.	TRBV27	TGTGCCAGCAGTTATGGACAGGGCTTTTATGGCTACACCTTC	CASSYGQGFYGYTF
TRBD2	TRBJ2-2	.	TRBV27	TGTGCCAGCAGTTTACTAGCGGGGGGCCTTTCGAACACCGGGGAGCTGTTTTTT	CASSLLAGGLSNTGELFF
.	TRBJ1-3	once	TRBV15	TGTGCCACCAGCACCGATCTATTCTCCTACGTAGACACCATATATTTT	CATSTDLFSYVDTIYF
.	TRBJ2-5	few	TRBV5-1	TGCGCCAGCAGCTCAGGGCCGGGACTGGGACAAGAGACCCAGTACTTC	CASSSGPGLGQETQYF
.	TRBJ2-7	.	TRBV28	TGTGCCAGCGGCAACCTTAGGAGGGAGGCCTACGAGCAGTACTTC	CASGNLRREAYEQYF
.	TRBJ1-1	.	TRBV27	TGTGCCAGCAACACAGAACCTAACACTGAAGCTTTCTTT	CASNTEPNTEAFF
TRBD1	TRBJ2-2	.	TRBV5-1	TGCGCCAGCTCACGTCACCGGACAGGGGTGAACACCGGGGAGCTGTTTTTT	CASSRHRTGVNTGELFF
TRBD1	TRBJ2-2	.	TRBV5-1	TGCGCCAGCAGCTCCGCGACAGGGTTCACCGGGGAGCTGTTTTTT	CASSSATGFTGELFF
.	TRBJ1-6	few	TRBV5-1	TGCGCCAGCAGCTCCTCCGGGGGTGATAATTCACCCCTCCACTTT	CASSSSGGDNSPLHF
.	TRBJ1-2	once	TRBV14	TGTGCCAGCAAAGGTAGTTCAGCGCGGGCGTCTGGCTACACCTTC	CASKGSSARASGYTF
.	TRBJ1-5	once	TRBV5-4	TGTGCCAGCAGCTTGACAAGGGGGCAGCCCCAGCATTTT	CASSLTRGQPQHF
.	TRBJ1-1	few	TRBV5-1	TGCGCCAGCAGGCGAAGCACTGAAGCTTTCTTT	CASRRSTEAFF
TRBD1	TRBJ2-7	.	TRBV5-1	TGCGCCAGCAGAAGTCCGGGACAGGTCTTCGGCGAGCAGTACTTC	CASRSPGQVFGEQYF
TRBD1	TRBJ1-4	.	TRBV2	TGTGCCAGCAGGCCAGGGGGCGAGGAAAAACTGTTTTTT	CASRPGGEEKLFF
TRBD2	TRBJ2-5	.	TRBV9	TGTGCCAGCAGCGCTCACCTAGCGGGGGTGTCAGAGACCCAGTACTTC	CASSAHLAGVSETQYF
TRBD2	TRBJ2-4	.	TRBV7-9	TGTGCCAGCAGCTACTCCGGGGGGTTAGCCAAAAACATTCAGTACTTC	CASSYSGGLAKNIQYF
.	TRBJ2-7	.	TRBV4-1	TGCGCCAGCAGCCAAGATCCGGGGGGCCGAGACGAGCAGTACTTC	CASSQDPGGRDEQYF
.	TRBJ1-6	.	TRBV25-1	TGTGCCAGCAGTGAATCGGTTATCCTCACACCCCTCCACTTT	CASSESVILTPLHF
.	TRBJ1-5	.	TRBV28	TGTGCCAGCAGTTACAACCAGCCCCAGCATTTT	CASSYNQPQHF
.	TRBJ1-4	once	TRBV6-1	TGTGCCAGCAGTGGGAGGGGTGGGGAAAAACTGTTTTTT	CASSGRGGEKLFF
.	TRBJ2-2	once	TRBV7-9	TGTGCCAGCAGACGAGAGAACACCGGGGAGCTGTTTTTT	CASRRENTGELFF
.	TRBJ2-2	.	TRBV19	TGTGCCAGCGCGACAGGCCCGAACACCGGGGAGCTGTTTTTT	CASATGPNTGELFF
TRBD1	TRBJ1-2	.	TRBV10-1	TGCGCCAGCAGTCCCGGGACAGGGGGCTATGGCTACACCTTC	CASSPGTGGYGYTF
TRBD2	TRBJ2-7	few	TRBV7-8	TGTGCCAGCAGCCCGATGACTAGCGGGGGGTTTGGTTCCTACGAGCAGTACTTC	CASSPMTSGGFGSYEQYF
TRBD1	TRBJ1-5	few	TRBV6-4	TGTGCCAGGCGGGACAGCAGAAATAGCAATCAGCCCCAGCATTTT	CARRDSRNSNQPQHF
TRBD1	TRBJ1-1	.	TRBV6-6	TGTGCCAGCAGCCGAGACAGGGGGCGAAAGGACACTGAAGCTTTCTTT	CASSRDRGRKDTEAFF
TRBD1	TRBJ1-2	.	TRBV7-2	TGTGCCAGCAGCCCCGGACAGGGCTATGGCTACACCTTC	CASSPGQGYGYTF
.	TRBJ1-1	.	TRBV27	TGTGCCAGCAGTTTGCGGTCAGACACTGAAGCTTTCTTT	CASSLRSDTEAFF
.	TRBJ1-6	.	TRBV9	TGTGCCAGCAGCGGAACGAGCTCCTATAATTCACCCCTCCACTTT	CASSGTSSYNSPLHF
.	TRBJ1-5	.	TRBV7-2	TGTGCCAGCAGCAGGGACACCTCTCGTAATCAGCCCCAGCATTTT	CASSRDTSRNQPQHF
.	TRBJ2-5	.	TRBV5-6	.	CASSLVGGGSHF
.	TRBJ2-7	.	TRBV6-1	TGTGCCAGCAGTGAAGGAGTGGGGCCGATAGCCCCCTACGAGCAGTACTTC	CASSEGVGPIAPYEQYF
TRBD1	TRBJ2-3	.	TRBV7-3	TGTGCCAGCAGCCTGGGACAGGGGGCAACAGATACGCAGTATTTT	CASSLGQGATDTQYF